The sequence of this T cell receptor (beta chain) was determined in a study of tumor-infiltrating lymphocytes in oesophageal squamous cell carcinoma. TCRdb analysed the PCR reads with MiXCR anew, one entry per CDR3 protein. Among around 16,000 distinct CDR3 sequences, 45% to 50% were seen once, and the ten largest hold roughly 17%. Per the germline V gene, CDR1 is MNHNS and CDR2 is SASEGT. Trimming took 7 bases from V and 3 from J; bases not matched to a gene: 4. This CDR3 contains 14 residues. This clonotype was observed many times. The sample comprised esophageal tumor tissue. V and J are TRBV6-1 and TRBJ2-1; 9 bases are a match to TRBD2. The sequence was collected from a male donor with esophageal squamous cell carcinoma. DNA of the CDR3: TGTGCCAGCACAGAAGCGGGGGGCTACAATGAGCAGTTCTTC. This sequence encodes CASTEAGGYNEQFF.